The 29 T cell receptor beta chains given below trace back to one sample, sequenced in a study of radiation and T cells in renal cell carcinoma. The protocol was immunoSEQ multiplex PCR, while the TCRdb copy is restricted to in-frame clones and leaves out a portion. Of 130,000 to 150,000 clones listed, 88% are singletons. As to time point: baseline pretreatment blood. The treatment denotes: 15 Gy SBRT to primary tumor, nephrectomy 4 weeks later. Sequencing used blood, obtained from a patient whose treatment included radiotherapy and nephrectomy. All receptors come from a woman aged 50 to 60 with renal cell carcinoma.

The chain joins TRBV29-1 to TRBJ1-2; 8 nucleotides agree with TRBD1. The CDR3 consists of 14 residues. Unmatched junction bases numbered 15, after V lost 7 bases and J lost 8 bases. Germline V gene sequence: CDR1 SQVTM, CDR2 ANQGSEA. For the CDR3, the DNA is TGCAGCGCTGCCGGACAGGGAGGTGTAGGGGGCTACACCTTC. Translated: CSAAGQGGVGGYTF.

This chain connects TRBV4-3 to TRBJ1-4; no reliable D call. V lost 0 bases, J lost 4 bases, and 12 bases lay in between. This CDR3 comprises 16 residues. Germline loops: CDR1 LGHNA, CDR2 YSLEER. CDR3 region: CASSQDRSRYNEKLFF. In nucleotides, the CDR3 is TGCGCCAGCAGCCAAGATCGGAGTCGATATAATGAAAAACTGTTTTTT.

V and J are TRBV11-2 and TRBJ1-2; TRBD1 aligns across 7 bases. Germline V gene sequence: CDR1 SGHAT, CDR2 FQNNGV. V shed 5 bases, J shed 4 bases, and the junction held 10 bases outside the gene matches. This CDR3 has 15 residues. The chain's CDR3 is CASSEDRVIGYGYTF. The CDR3 DNA is TGTGCCAGCAGCGAAGACAGGGTGATAGGCTATGGCTACACCTTC.

This clone was seen a single time. The chain couples TRBV6-1 to TRBJ1-2, with TRBD1 matching 8 bases. The CDR3 sequence is 16 residues long. V was clipped by 1 base and J by 2 bases; unmatched bases: 6. Per the germline V gene, CDR1 is MNHNS and CDR2 is SASEGT. CDR3 bases: TGTGCCAGCAGTGAAGACCTGACAGGGGTGAACTATGGCTACACCTTC. It translates to CASSEDLTGVNYGYTF.

The chain links TRBV6-1 to TRBJ1-1; TRBD1 aligns across 9 bases. The CDR3 has 12 residues. Unmatched junction bases numbered 5, after V lost 4 bases and J lost 11 bases. Looked up from germline, CDR1 is MNHNS and CDR2 is SASEGT. The chain's CDR3 is CASSVTGGAAFF. The CDR3 DNA is TGTGCCAGCAGTGTAACAGGGGGCGCCGCTTTCTTT.

In its sample, this clone was seen many times. The V call is TRBV4-1, the J call TRBJ1-1; 10 bases are shared with TRBD1. The CDR3 consists of 14 residues. Germline trimming cut 8 bases from V and 0 bases from J; bases unmatched to any gene: 3. Germline V gives CDR1 MGHRA, CDR2 YSYEKL. The CDR3 is CASGTGDLNTEAFF. Here the CDR3 DNA reads TGCGCCAGCGGGACAGGGGATTTGAACACTGAAGCTTTCTTT.

A few counts support this clone. The chain recombines TRBV25-1 with TRBJ1-2; TRBD1 matches at 9 bases. Germline values: CDR1 MGHDK, CDR2 SYGVNS. Unmatched junction bases numbered 1, after V lost 0 bases and J lost 2 bases. The CDR3 is made up of 15 amino acids. CDR3 region: CASSEYGQGNYGYTF. CDR3 DNA: TGTGCCAGCAGTGAATATGGACAGGGGAACTATGGCTACACCTTC.

The chain uses TRBV6-5 and TRBJ2-5, with D possibly matching TRBD2 (7 bases). The length of the CDR3 is 15 residues. Germline V gives CDR1 MNHEY, CDR2 SVGAGI. The V end lost 6 bases, the J end lost 5 bases, and 19 bases lay between the germline ends. The CDR3 DNA reads as TGTGCCAGCAGCCCCCGGGGGGCCGCCTGGGAGACCCAGTACTTC. Amino acid sequence: CASSPRGAAWETQYF.

This chain joins TRBV18 and TRBJ1-1, with 8 nucleotides matching TRBD1. The CDR3 is made up of 14 amino acids. Germline CDR1 and CDR2: KGHSH and LQKENI. The V gene end was trimmed by 5 bases and the J gene end by 5 bases; junction bases not matched to a gene: 7. CDR3 in DNA: TGTGCCAGCTCAAGCCGACAGGGGAGGACTGAAGCTTTCTTT. Its protein is CASSSRQGRTEAFF.

This clone was observed once. The chain couples TRBV5-1 to TRBJ2-3; a possible D gene is TRBD1 (5 bases). CDR3 length: 14 residues. Germline V gene lookup returns CDR1 SGHRS and CDR2 YFSETQ. V lost 3 bases to trimming and J lost 4 bases, with 12 bases between them. The CDR3 DNA is TGCGCCAGCAGCTCGGACACCTTAGCAGATACGCAGTATTTT. Translating gives CASSSDTLADTQYF.

The J gene is TRBJ1-1, the V gene TRBV7-3; D might be TRBD1 (5 bases). The length of the CDR3 is 13 residues. The V end lost 6 bases, the J end lost 1 base, and 9 bases lay between the germline ends. The V gene's germline CDR1 is SGHTA and CDR2 FQGTGA. CDR3 bases: TGTGCCAGCAGACGGACAACGAACACTGAAGCTTTCTTT. Translating gives CASRRTTNTEAFF.

The V and J genes are TRBV6-1 and TRBJ2-3; D is uncertain. Germline CDR1 and CDR2: MNHNS and SASEGT. CDR3 length: 15 amino acids. V was clipped by 2 bases and J by 2 bases, with 11 bases between them. CDR3 DNA sequence: TGTGCCAGCAGTGAACGTTATACCCACACAGATACGCAGTATTTT. It specifies CASSERYTHTDTQYF.

The gene calls are TRBV2 and TRBJ1-2, with TRBD1 identical over 7 bases. CDR1 and CDR2 from the germline V gene are SNHLY and FYNNEI. Trimming took 4 bases from V and 5 from J; bases not matched to a gene: 10. The CDR3 has 15 amino acids. CDR3 protein: CASSGLGTVPYGYTF. CDR3 sequence (DNA): TGTGCCAGCAGTGGGCTAGGGACAGTTCCTTATGGCTACACCTTC.

CDR3 sequence (DNA): TGTGCCAGTAGTGATCGGGAACCGAATTCACCCCTCCACTTT. Protein: CASSDREPNSPLHF. The rearrangement uses TRBV19 and TRBJ1-6; no firm D call. The CDR3 length is 14 residues. Trimming took 5 bases from V and 7 from J, leaving 12 bases between them. CDR1 is LNHDA, CDR2 SQIVND, per germline (reference sequence).

The V gene is TRBV7-2, the J gene TRBJ1-2, with D unclear. This CDR3 comprises 13 residues. The germline V gene encodes CDR1 SGHTA and CDR2 FQGNSA. The V gene lost 4 bases and the J gene lost 4 bases, with 10 bases spanning the gap. Here the CDR3 reads CASSYTGIYGYTF. CDR3 nucleotide sequence: TGTGCCAGCAGCTATACTGGGATCTATGGCTACACCTTC.

CDR3 sequence reads: CASSLVGGQDEKLFF. The DNA for the CDR3 is TGTGCCAGCAGCTTAGTTGGGGGCCAGGACGAAAAACTGTTTTTT. The chain recombines TRBV7-2 with TRBJ1-4, with D maybe TRBD1 (6 bases). The V gene lost 1 base and the J gene lost 8 bases, with 14 bases spanning the gap. This CDR3 has 15 amino acids. The V gene's germline CDR1 is SGHTA and CDR2 FQGNSA.

The genes are TRBV4-1 and TRBJ2-5; D unclear. CDR3 length: 13 amino acids. The germline V gene has CDR1 MGHRA and CDR2 YSYEKL. Trimming pared 4 bases from V and 4 bases from J, leaving 10 bases between. The CDR3 is CASSPSSGETQYF. For the CDR3, the DNA is TGCGCCAGCAGCCCCAGCTCGGGAGAGACCCAGTACTTC.

V is TRBV9 and J is TRBJ2-7; the match to TRBD1 covers 7 bases. V lost 2 bases and J lost 2; bases outside the gene matches: 1. Germline loops: CDR1 SGDLS, CDR2 YYNGEE. The CDR3 spans 13 residues. CDR3 nucleotides: TGTGCCAGCAGCGTCACAGGGGCCTACGAGCAGTACTTC. This codes for CASSVTGAYEQYF.

V gene TRBV14 combines with J gene TRBJ2-3; D remains unclear. Between the trimmed V and J ends, which lost 5 bases and 2 bases, there was a span of 11 bases. This CDR3 spans 14 amino acids. Per germline, CDR1 SGHDN and CDR2 FVKESK. The CDR3 DNA reads TGTGCCAGCAGCTCCCAGATTTACACAGATACGCAGTATTTT. It yields the protein CASSSQIYTDTQYF. Full variable domain (rest looked up from reference TRBV14 and TRBJ2-3): EAGVTQFPSHSVIEKGQTVTLRCDPISGHDNLYWYRRVMGKEIKFLLHFVKESKQDESGMPNNRFLAERTGGTYSTLKVQPAELEDSGVYFCASSSQIYTDTQYFGPGTRLTVL.

J is TRBJ2-1 and V is TRBV5-6; TRBD1 matches 12 bases. Germline CDR1 and CDR2: SGHDT and YYEEEE. V lost 3 bases and J lost 8; bases outside the gene matches: 9. The CDR3 is 16 residues long. The CDR3 DNA follows: TGTGCCAGCAGCTCACTGGGGGACAGGGGGCTCTATGAGCAGTTCTTC. Protein: CASSSLGDRGLYEQFF.

CDR3 sequence: CASSLAGGLNYGYTF. The CDR3, as DNA: TGTGCCAGCAGCTTAGCCGGGGGACTTAACTATGGCTACACCTTC. The V call is TRBV7-8, the J call TRBJ1-2, with a possible D match to TRBD1 (5 bases). Germline V gene data show CDR1 as SGHVS and CDR2 as FQNEAQ. V gave up 0 bases and J gave up 1 base, with 9 bases separating them. This CDR3 has 15 residues.

The rearrangement joins TRBV9 to TRBJ1-2, with D possibly matching TRBD1 (5 bases). The CDR3 contains 13 residues. Between the trimmed V and J ends, which lost 6 bases and 7 bases, there was a span of 16 bases. The germline V gene encodes CDR1 SGDLS and CDR2 YYNGEE. The DNA of the CDR3 is TGTGCCAGCACCCCGGGACTGCGAGGTGGCTACACCTTC. Translated, it gives CASTPGLRGGYTF.

The CDR3 DNA sequence: TGTGCCAGTAGTATACGGACTAGCGGGTACACAGATACGCAGTATTTT. It codes for CASSIRTSGYTDTQYF. The chain uses TRBV19 and TRBJ2-3; TRBD2 aligns across 11 bases. Germline-derived CDR1 and CDR2 are LNHDA and SQIVND (reference sequence). J gave up 2 bases and V 2 bases, and 3 bases lay outside the gene matches. The CDR3 length is 16 residues.

This chain links TRBV7-8 with TRBJ2-7; no firm D call. Trimming stripped 2 bases from V and 0 bases from J, with 11 bases between. The germline V gene has CDR1 SGHVS and CDR2 FQNEAQ. The CDR3 runs 15 residues. CDR3 sequence reads: CASSLLVPGSYEQYF. As DNA, the CDR3 is TGTGCCAGCAGCTTATTGGTACCCGGCTCCTACGAGCAGTACTTC. The entire variable domain, with the rest obtained from reference TRBV7-8 and TRBJ2-7, is as follows: GAGVSQSPRYKVAKRGQDVALRCDPISGHVSLFWYQQALGQGPEFLTYFQNEAQLDKSGLPSDRFFAERPEGSVSTLKIQRTQQEDSAVYLCASSLLVPGSYEQYFGPGTRLTVT.

This rearrangement joins TRBV7-2 to TRBJ2-5; 9 bases fit TRBD2. Germline loops: CDR1 SGHTA, CDR2 FQGNSA. V shed 1 base, J shed 5 bases, and the junction held 2 bases outside the gene matches. This CDR3 contains 14 residues. The CDR3, as DNA: TGTGCCAGCAGCTTAGGTACTAGCGGGGAGACCCAGTACTTC. Translated, it gives CASSLGTSGETQYF.

The chain joins TRBV7-2 to TRBJ2-7; 8 positions agree with TRBD1. V trimming: 2 bases; J trimming: 4 bases; junction bases outside the gene matches: 7. CDR3 length: 15 amino acids. Germline V gives CDR1 SGHTA, CDR2 FQGNSA. For the CDR3, the DNA is TGTGCCAGCAGCTTACTGGGACAGGAAATTTACGAGCAGTACTTC. Translating gives CASSLLGQEIYEQYF.

This clone was counted a few times. The chain employs TRBV9 and TRBJ1-6, with D hard to call. The length of the CDR3 is 12 residues. V shed 2 bases and J shed 9 bases, with 6 bases lying between them. Germline CDR1 SGDLS, CDR2 YYNGEE. The CDR3 DNA reads TGTGCCAGCAGCGTTGCCGGTTCACCCCTCCACTTT. The encoded protein is CASSVAGSPLHF.

This clone was detected only once. This chain links TRBV6-6 with TRBJ1-5; D call uncertain. CDR3 length: 13 residues. V gave up 5 bases and J gave up 7 bases, with 12 bases separating them. CDR1 is MNHNY, CDR2 SVGAGI, per germline (reference sequence). The CDR3 region is CASSARSPQPQHF. CDR3 sequence (DNA): TGTGCCAGCAGTGCCAGGAGTCCCCAGCCCCAGCATTTT.

This clone was counted once. The rearrangement joins TRBV5-5 to TRBJ2-3; D not resolved. This CDR3 is built from 12 residues. The germline V and J ends were trimmed by 7 bases and 2 bases, with 8 bases remaining between them. Per the germline V gene, CDR1 is SGHKS and CDR2 is YYEKEE (reference sequence). CDR3 sequence (DNA): TGTGCCAGCGGCACGCTCACAGATACGCAGTATTTT. The encoded protein is CASGTLTDTQYF. The variable domain in full, with the rest retrieved from reference TRBV5-5 and TRBJ2-3, is DAGVTQSPTHLIKTRGQQVTLRCSPISGHKSVSWYQQVLGQGPQFIFQYYEKEERGRGNFPDRFSARQFPNYSSELNVNALLLGDSALYLCASGTLTDTQYFGPGTRLTVL.